The 4 T cell receptor beta chains below all came from one sample that was sequenced in a study of CD8+ T cells in alopecia areata. Extraction and reverse transcription of RNA yielded cDNA as the sequencing template. Clones were sequenced by immunoSEQ multiplex PCR, and TCRdb holds only the in-frame ones, with some missing. The sample lists 100,000 to 150,000 clones; about 59% were seen once. Treatment noted: oral pan-JAK inhibitor, 5-10 mg twice daily. The input for sequencing was CD4+ T cells sorted from blood, taken at week 4, from a patient treated with tofacitinib. The receptors shown here come from a human donor with alopecia areata.

This clone has more than one count but fewer than ten. The chain links TRBV5-1 to TRBJ2-1; possible D gene TRBD1, 5 bases. In germline, CDR1 is SGHRS, CDR2 YFSETQ. Trimming left V 7 bases short and J 5 bases short, with 16 bases between. The CDR3 sequence is 14 residues long. The CDR3 sequence: CASAAQGEDNEQFF. CDR3 DNA sequence: TGCGCCAGCGCAGCCCAAGGGGAAGACAATGAGCAGTTCTTC.

This clone was detected once. The V call is TRBV5-1, the J call TRBJ2-7; 7 positions agree with TRBD2. From germline, CDR1 is SGHRS and CDR2 YFSETQ. V lost 2 bases to trimming and J lost 6 bases; unmatched junction nucleotides: 8. CDR3 length: 14 residues. The CDR3 is CASSFSSGLSEQYF. In DNA form, the CDR3 reads TGCGCCAGCAGCTTCTCTAGCGGCTTATCCGAGCAGTACTTC.

The V call is TRBV19, the J call TRBJ2-5, with unresolved D. The CDR3 runs 13 residues. V lost 2 bases to trimming and J lost 5 bases, with 9 bases between them. Per germline, CDR1 LNHDA and CDR2 SQIVND (reference sequence). Written as DNA, the CDR3 is TGTGCCAGTAGTATATCACCTCGCGAGACCCAGTACTTC. Amino acids: CASSISPRETQYF. The full variable domain, completed using reference TRBV19 and TRBJ2-5, is DGGITQSPKYLFRKEGQNVTLSCEQNLNHDAMYWYRQDPGQGLRLIYYSQIVNDFQKGDIAEGYSVSREKKESFPLTVTSAQKNPTAFYLCASSISPRETQYFGPGTRLLVL.

This clone occurred a few times. The J gene is TRBJ2-6, the V gene TRBV27; no firm D call. The CDR3 extends over 13 amino acids. Between the trimmed V and J ends, which lost 9 bases and 2 bases, there was a span of 8 bases. Per the germline V gene, CDR1 is MNHEY and CDR2 is SMNVEV (reference sequence). CDR3 residues: CASTATGANVLTF. CDR3 sequence (DNA): TGTGCCAGTACGGCGACTGGGGCCAACGTCCTGACTTTC.